These 9 T cell receptor beta chains came from one sample sequenced in a study of response to subunit inactivated influenza vaccine. From the RT-PCR reads, TCRdb called clonotypes with MiXCR, one entry per CDR3 protein. This table has roughly 700,000 distinct CDR3 sequences, approximately 14% appearing once. Sequencing used PBMCs from blood, obtained 14 to 15 days before vaccination. The receptors originated from a man aged 50 or older who received an inactivated influenza vaccine.

The chain employs TRBV7-2 and TRBJ1-4; no definite D call. With 8 bases removed from V and 2 bases from J, the gap between germline ends came to 15 bases. Germline CDR1 is SGHTA and CDR2 is FQGNSA. This CDR3 is 15 amino acids long. The CDR3: CASGRVGGTNEKLFF. The CDR3 DNA follows: TGTGCCAGCGGGAGGGTCGGAGGGACTAATGAAAAACTGTTTTTT.

V and J are TRBV20-1 and TRBJ1-1; perhaps TRBD1 as D (5 bases). Germline CDR1 is DFQATT and CDR2 is SNEGSKA (reference sequence). The CDR3 spans 13 residues. With 6 bases removed from V and 1 base from J, the gap between germline ends came to 12 bases. This CDR3 is CSALTDRNTEAFF. Written as DNA, the CDR3 is TGCAGTGCCTTGACAGATCGGAACACTGAAGCTTTCTTT.

This clonotype was seen ten or more times. CDR3 in amino acids: CATSSRATNEQFF. CDR3 nucleotides: TGTGCCACCAGCAGCCGGGCCACCAATGAGCAGTTCTTC. This chain connects TRBV15 to TRBJ2-1, with D unresolved. V was shortened by 3 bases and J by 6 bases, with 9 bases between the two germline ends. CDR3 size: 13 residues. Germline CDR1 is LNHNV and CDR2 is YYDKDF (reference sequence).

There are a few counts of this clonotype. The chain combines TRBV3-1 with TRBJ2-1; TRBD1 agrees at 7 bases. The CDR3 is 16 amino acids. The germline CDR1 and CDR2 sequences are LGHDT and YNNKEL (reference sequence). V shed 8 bases and J 3 bases; nucleotides not matched to a gene: 13. The CDR3 loop is CASSGSRDRHYNEQFF. The CDR3 bases are TGTGCCAGCTCTGGGTCCCGGGACAGACACTACAATGAGCAGTTCTTC.

V usage is TRBV20-1 and J usage is TRBJ1-2; D is unclear. The CDR3 runs 13 residues. CDR1 and CDR2 from the germline V gene are DFQATT and SNEGSKA (reference sequence). Trimming took off 5 bases at V and 4 bases at J, with 14 bases between the two ends. The CDR3 loop is CSASPPGRYGYTF. CDR3 nucleotides: TGCAGTGCTTCCCCCCCGGGCCGCTATGGCTACACCTTC.

The chain employs TRBV5-5 and TRBJ2-4, with 7 positions matching TRBD1. Germline V CDR1 and CDR2: SGHKS, YYEKEE (reference sequence). This CDR3 is built from 16 residues. After removal of 4 bases from V and 7 bases from J, the junction contained 14 bases not matched to a gene. The CDR3 spells CASSPGRQGSLNIQYF. Written as DNA, the CDR3 is TGTGCCAGCAGCCCAGGACGACAGGGATCCCTTAACATTCAGTACTTC.

At least ten counts were recorded for this clonotype. CDR3 nucleotide sequence: TGCAGTGCTAGAGATCTTAGGGCCGCTTCTGGAAACACCATATATTTT. Translation: CSARDLRAASGNTIYF. This chain joins TRBV20-1 and TRBJ1-3; D gene uncertain. With 0 bases removed from V and 1 base from J, the gap between germline ends came to 13 bases. This CDR3 spans 16 amino acids. Germline V gives CDR1 DFQATT, CDR2 SNEGSKA (reference sequence).

This clonotype has only a few counts. The genes are TRBV6-2 or TRBV6-3 and TRBJ2-2; TRBD2 matches 13 bases. The ends lost 8 bases at V and 0 bases at J; junction bases unmatched: 0. Germline V gene data show CDR1 as MNHEY and CDR2 as SVGEGT. CDR3 length: 15 amino acids. The CDR3 loop reads CASGTSGTNTGELFF. The CDR3 DNA sequence: TGTGCCAGCGGGACTAGCGGGACGAACACCGGGGAGCTGTTTTTT.

In its sample, this clonotype was seen a few times. V usage is TRBV5-6 and J usage is TRBJ1-5; a weak D match, TRBD1 (5 bases). In germline, CDR1 is SGHDT, CDR2 YYEEEE. V shed 4 bases and J shed 5 bases, with 16 bases lying between them. This CDR3 spans 15 amino acids. CDR3 nucleotide sequence: TGTGCCAGCAGCCTCGCAGGGTTGGGCGATCAGCCCCAGCATTTT. It codes for CASSLAGLGDQPQHF.